The rows below give T cell receptor beta chains drawn from one sample of a study of human T cells and chemical hapten exposure. One entry per CDR3 protein, called by TCRdb with MiXCR from the RACE reads. The sample consists of over 150,000 distinct CDR3 sequences, approximately 30% of them appearing once. Material: whole blood, obtained in connection with sensitization to the hapten diphenylcyclopropenone (DPC). These receptors originate from a woman aged 18 to 35 with alopecia areata. Some clones in this sample may be carry-over from other donors' samples. Both conserved end residues are part of each CDR3. D genes are given only for firm matches. Clone size appears in some rows only: once, few, many, or a class for an expanded clone.

D gene	clone size	J gene	V gene	CDR3 protein	CDR3 DNA
TRBD2	.	TRBJ2-1	TRBV9	CASSVGNPSGNNEQFF	TGTGCCAGCAGCGTAGGGAACCCTAGCGGAAACAATGAGCAGTTCTTC
TRBD1	few	TRBJ2-7	TRBV5-1	CASGDSSYEQYF	TGCGCTTCCGGGGACAGCTCCTACGAGCAGTACTTC
.	few	TRBJ2-5	TRBV20-1	CSARRGGQETQYF	TGCAGTGCTAGGAGGGGCGGGCAAGAGACCCAGTACTTC
.	.	TRBJ1-3	TRBV6-5	CASSAHKSSGNTIYF	TGTGCCAGCAGCGCACACAAGAGCTCTGGAAACACCATATATTTT
.	.	TRBJ2-1	TRBV2	CASRGSGGGNEQFF	TGTGCCAGCCGAGGGTCAGGGGGAGGCAATGAGCAGTTCTTC
TRBD1	.	TRBJ2-7	TRBV9	CASSVSPGDRGAEQYF	TGTGCCAGCAGCGTATCCCCCGGGGACAGGGGGGCAGAGCAGTACTTC
.	once	TRBJ2-1	TRBV29-1	CSVERSASSYNEQFF	TGCAGCGTTGAACGGAGTGCGAGCTCCTACAATGAGCAGTTCTTC
.	.	TRBJ2-1	TRBV20-1	CSAREAGARNNEQFF	TGCAGTGCTAGAGAGGCGGGGGCCCGAAACAATGAGCAGTTCTTC
TRBD2	.	TRBJ2-7	TRBV7-2	CASSLERGTYEQYF	TGTGCCAGCAGCTTAGAGCGGGGGACCTACGAGCAGTACTTC
.	.	TRBJ2-7	TRBV7-9	CASSSAGDEQYF	TGTGCCAGCAGCTCAGCTGGGGACGAGCAGTACTTC
TRBD1	.	TRBJ1-1	TRBV29-1	CSVEGTGGTEAFF	TGCAGCGTTGAGGGGACAGGGGGCACTGAAGCTTTCTTT
.	few	TRBJ1-1	TRBV20-1	CSATRGIDTEAFF	TGCAGTGCCACCCGGGGGATCGACACTGAAGCTTTCTTT
.	few	TRBJ2-3	TRBV20-1	CSGQGGTDTQYF	TGCAGTGGGCAGGGGGGGACAGATACGCAGTATTTT
TRBD1	few	TRBJ2-7	TRBV7-6	CASSSAHRTGDHEQYF	TGTGCCAGCAGCTCTGCCCACCGGACAGGGGATCACGAGCAGTACTTC
.	.	TRBJ2-5	TRBV7-9	CASSLYSLADQYF	TGTGCCAGCAGCTTATATTCCCTTGCGGACCAGTACTTC
.	few	TRBJ2-5	TRBV3-1	CASSSTVRETQYF	TGTGCCAGCAGCTCCACGGTCAGGGAGACCCAGTACTTC
.	few	TRBJ2-1	TRBV5-1	CASSLDGGSYNEQFF	TGCGCCAGCAGCTTGGACGGGGGCTCCTACAATGAGCAGTTCTTC
TRBD1	few	TRBJ2-5	TRBV20-1	CSARDRAETQYF	TGCAGTGCTAGGGACAGGGCTGAGACCCAGTACTTC
TRBD1	few	TRBJ2-7	TRBV25-1	CASSEPQGATPYEQYF	TGTGCCAGCAGTGAACCACAGGGGGCAACCCCCTACGAGCAGTACTTC
TRBD1	few	TRBJ1-1	TRBV2	CANPGGRITEAFF	TGTGCCAACCCAGGGGGCCGGATCACTGAAGCTTTCTTT
.	few	TRBJ2-3	TRBV29-1	CSVQGLRPFTDTQYF	TGCAGCGTGCAGGGCCTTCGGCCCTTCACAGATACGCAGTATTTT
TRBD2	.	TRBJ2-2	TRBV5-6	CASSFLAVNTGELFF	TGTGCCAGCAGCTTCCTAGCGGTGAACACCGGGGAGCTGTTTTTT
.	.	TRBJ2-3	TRBV20-1	CSARDFRGGPDTQYF	TGCAGTGCTAGAGATTTCAGGGGGGGCCCAGATACGCAGTATTTT
.	.	TRBJ2-5	TRBV29-1	CSVSGWETQYF	TGCAGCGTGAGCGGCTGGGAGACCCAGTACTTC
.	.	TRBJ2-5	TRBV14	CASSSRLAPRTQYF	TGTGCCAGCAGCTCCAGGCTGGCTCCCCGGACCCAGTACTTC
TRBD1	.	TRBJ1-5	TRBV6-2/TRBV6-3	CASRPGTGEGQPQHF	TGTGCCAGCAGGCCCGGGACAGGGGAGGGGCAGCCCCAGCATTTT
.	many	TRBJ2-2	TRBV7-9	CASSTSLAGNTGELFF	TGTGCCAGCAGCACCTCCTTGGCAGGGAACACCGGGGAGCTGTTTTTT
TRBD2	once	TRBJ2-3	TRBV7-2	CASLAGGGTDTQYF	TGTGCCAGTTTAGCGGGAGGCGGGACAGATACGCAGTATTTT
TRBD1	.	TRBJ1-4	TRBV4-3	CASSQDGGQEKLFF	TGCGCCAGCAGCCAAGATGGGGGACAGGAAAAACTGTTTTTT
TRBD2	few	TRBJ2-7	TRBV10-3	CAISETGTRVYEQYF	TGTGCCATCAGTGAGACTGGGACTAGGGTTTACGAGCAGTACTTC
.	.	TRBJ1-2	TRBV7-6	CASSSGLRRSYGYTF	TGTGCCAGCAGCTCTGGTCTGAGGCGATCATATGGCTACACCTTC
TRBD1	.	TRBJ1-1	TRBV9	CASSVAGDRQNTEAFF	TGTGCCAGCAGCGTAGCTGGGGACAGGCAGAACACTGAAGCTTTCTTT